The present TCR delta chain was sequenced within a study of gamma-delta chains in newborns, infants, children. Study background: Microbial exposure reportedly drives polyclonal innate γδ T cell expansion after birth.

TCRdb re-identified clones in the reads via CATT. The sample has about 7,600 delta-chain clones, 0.6% to 0.8% seen once. With respect to this clone: A junction boundary mismatches the germline segment, possibly from a read error.

This CDR3 comprises 18 residues. Germline V lookup: CDR1 GEAIGNYY, CDR2 EKD. Sequencing was performed on blood. J is TRDJ2 and V is TRDV2; 9 positions match TRDD3. This TCR derives from a child who was a newborn, infant or young child, either healthy, febrile or measles-vaccinated (not recorded which). In DNA, the CDR3 is TGTGCCTGTGACACCGTTCAGGGGGATACAAATTTGGCAGCACAACCCTTCTTT. Translation gives CACDTVQGDTNLAAQPFF.